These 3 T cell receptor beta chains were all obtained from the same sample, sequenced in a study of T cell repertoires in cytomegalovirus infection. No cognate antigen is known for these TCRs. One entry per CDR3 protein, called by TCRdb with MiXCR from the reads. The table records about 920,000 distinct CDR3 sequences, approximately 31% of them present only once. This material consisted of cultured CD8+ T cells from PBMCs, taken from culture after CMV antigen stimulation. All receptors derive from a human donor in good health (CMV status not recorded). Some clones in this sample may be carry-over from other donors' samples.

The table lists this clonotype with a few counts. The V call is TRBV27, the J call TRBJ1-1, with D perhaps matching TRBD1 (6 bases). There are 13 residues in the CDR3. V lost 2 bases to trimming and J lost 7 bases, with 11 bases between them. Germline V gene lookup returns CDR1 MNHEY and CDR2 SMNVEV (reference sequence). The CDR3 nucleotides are TGTGCCAGCAGTTTACAGGGGTTGGGTGAAGCTTTCTTT. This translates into CASSLQGLGEAFF.

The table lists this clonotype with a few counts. The CDR3 DNA reads TGTGCCAGCAGCGTAGCCTCCCTGGGAGGGGCCGGGGAGCTGTTTTTT. Amino acid sequence: CASSVASLGGAGELFF. This chain uses TRBV9 with TRBJ2-2; 7 bases fit TRBD2. Unmatched junction bases numbered 8, after V lost 0 bases and J lost 6 bases. CDR1 SGDLS and CDR2 YYNGEE come from the germline V gene. The CDR3 consists of 16 residues.

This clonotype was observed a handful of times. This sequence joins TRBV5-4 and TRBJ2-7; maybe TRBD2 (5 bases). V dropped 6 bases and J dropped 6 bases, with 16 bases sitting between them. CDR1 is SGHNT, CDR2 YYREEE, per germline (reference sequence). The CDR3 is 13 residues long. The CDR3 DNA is TGTGCCAGCACCCGAAACGGGATCGGCGAGCAGTACTTC. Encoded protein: CASTRNGIGEQYF.